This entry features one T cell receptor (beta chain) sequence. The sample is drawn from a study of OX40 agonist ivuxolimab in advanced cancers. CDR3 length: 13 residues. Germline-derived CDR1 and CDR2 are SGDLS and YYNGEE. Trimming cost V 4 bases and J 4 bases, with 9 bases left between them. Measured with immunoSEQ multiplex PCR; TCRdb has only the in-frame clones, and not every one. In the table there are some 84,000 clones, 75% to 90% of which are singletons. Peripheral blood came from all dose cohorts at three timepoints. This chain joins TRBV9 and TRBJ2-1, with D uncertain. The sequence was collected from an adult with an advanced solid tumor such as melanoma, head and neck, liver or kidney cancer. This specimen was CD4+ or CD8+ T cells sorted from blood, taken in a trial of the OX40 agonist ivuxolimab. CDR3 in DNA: TGTGCCAGCAGCCGCCTCAGATACAATGAGCAGTTCTTC. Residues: CASSRLRYNEQFF. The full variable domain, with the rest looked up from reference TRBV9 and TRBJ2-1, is DSGVTQTPKHLITATGQRVTLRCSPRSGDLSVYWYQQSLDQGLQFLIQYYNGEERAKGNILERFSAQQFPDLHSELNLSSLELGDSALYFCASSRLRYNEQFFGPGTRLTVL.